The clone carrying this T cell receptor (beta chain) came up a few times. Its antigen remains unknown. Sequence at one end of the junction differs from germline and may be a read error. This entry comes from a study of blood T cells in healthy people across ages. A second PCR of about 7 to 11 cycles used a sample-barcoded 5' primer and a J-beta primer mix. Every molecule of cDNA carried a tag from a template-switch adaptor with 12 random nucleotides. TCRdb ran MiXCR on the 5' RACE reads and lists one entry per CDR3 protein. The table lists about 800,000 distinct CDR3 sequences, just under 25% of them singletons, with under 4.5% in the top ten. In germline, CDR1 is SGHAT, CDR2 FQNNGV. The CDR3 extends over 13 amino acids. Notes on the study in general: When set beside aged donors, long-lived donors presented more naive CD4+ cells and higher diversity.

The sample also formed part of further work on T cells of mothers and their children. That paper notes: In cDNA synthesis, all of the extracted RNA was used at 1.5 ug per 15 ul. M1S, a second-PCR primer, added sample barcodes and 2-4 random nucleotides.

The origin of this receptor is a boy younger than 18 in good health. Sequences were obtained from blood. V is TRBV11-2 and J is TRBJ1-2; 7 bases line up with TRBD1. The CDR3 nucleotides are TGTGCCAGCAGCCTCACAGGGGTCTATCGCTACACCTTC. This codes for CASSLTGVYRYTF.